These T cell receptor beta chains were read from a single sample in a study of graft-versus-host responses after intestinal transplantation. Libraries were prepared by immunoSEQ multiplex PCR; TCRdb keeps only in-frame clonotypes and omits some of them. The data show about 120,000 clones, with around 93% seen just once and about 0.11% held by the top ten. Antigens of these TCRs are unknown. Sequencing used unstimulated CD4+ T cells sorted from spleen or lymph node cells, obtained before intestinal transplant. The receptors derive from a human donor who received an intestinal transplant. CDR3s include the opening cysteine and the closing phenylalanine or tryptophan.

>TRBV27
CASSPWTAENEKLFF
>TRBV6-5
CASRGIAGGPSKQYF
>TRBV5-1
CASSLDFIGGANVLTF
>TRBV30
CAWSFRSEANYGYTF
>TRBV5-1
CASSFRTRRETQYF
>TRBV28
CASSPGRDTQYF
>TRBV5-4
CASSLLPLPLETQYF
>TRBV19
CASSIVGADDSLYEQYF
>TRBV5-1
CASSLGRTGASGNTIYF
>TRBV19
CASSISDSANTIYF
>TRBV27
CASSSGAVSGKNNEQFF
>TRBV25-1
CASSLAGAVFSEQYF
>TRBV7-9
CARTGTSGRGGFYNEQFF
>TRBV30
CAWSVGTGNTEAFF
>TRBV4-2
CASSQGLAGMVNRDTQYF
>TRBV7-2
CASSLASSTDTQYF
>TRBV5-1
CASSLLGGGTDTQYF
>TRBV6-1
CASSEPPGRRYF
>TRBV18
CASSPQEAGPEAFF
>TRBV7-3
CASSLTGVFTDTQYF
>TRBV6-1
CASSELRDEQYF
>TRBV6-5
CASGRSGANVLTF
>TRBV9
CASSVENTGELFF
>TRBV7-9
CASSFRAGRTDTQYF
>TRBV28
CASSLPGEPGNTIYF
>TRBV7-8
CASSLEAAYLVGYTF
>TRBV13
CASSQGPYEQYF
>TRBV30
CAWAKGGTPNTEAFF
>TRBV10-3
CAIHGTSGLDTQYF
>TRBV2
CASRAGTASGNTIYF
>TRBV20-1
CSARTRGEQYF
>TRBV6-1
CATQPVGVGGELFF
>TRBV20-1
CTSTGKTEAFF
>TRBV27
CASSLNRVVGNTEAFF
>TRBV7-3
CASSSNGLADNEQFF
>TRBV2
CASFSGQGMNTEAFF
>TRBV28
CASSTSGSTDTQYF
>TRBV29-1
CSGGGTVYNEQFF
>TRBV5-1
CASSPRATGGSSYEQYF
>TRBV11-2
CASSSHESSYNEQFF
>TRBV11-1
CASSLGTNTEAFF
>TRBV5-1
CASSLDGGRGEQYF
>TRBV5-1
CASSLNIGYNEQFF
>TRBV30
CAWSVPFLEIQYF
>TRBV19
CASRVQPAVTYGYTF
>TRBV5-1
CASSRTGGGKPQHF
>TRBV28
CASSSTATISYEQYF
>TRBV9
CASSVDRSYGYTF
>TRBV2
CAGAGQETQYF
>TRBV7-6
CASSKDRTNYGYTF
>TRBV9
CASSVSPSSGAFF
>TRBV18
CASSRGTATDTQYF
>TRBV19
CASSKTSGRARDEQFF
>TRBV19
CASSMQGSNEKLFF
>TRBV7-2
CASSIGLAANTGELFF
>TRBV19
CASSHSSSETQYF
>TRBV9
CASSVGGGPYEQYF
>TRBV4-1
CASSQQIARVYNEQFF
>TRBV29-1
CSASSARGINIQYF
>TRBV5-4
CASSLGQRGETQYF